This T cell receptor (beta chain) appears in the sequencing data of a study of type 1 regulatory T cells. One entry per CDR3 protein results from TCRdb running MiXCR on the reads. The sample lists around 65,000 distinct CDR3 sequences, around 49% occurring once. The CDR3 contains 15 residues. Between the trimmed V and J ends, which lost 4 bases and 5 bases, there was a span of 17 bases. Germline lookup yields CDR1 PRHDT and CDR2 FYEKMQ (reference sequence). Concerning this clonotype itself: Its antigen is unidentified.

The origin of this receptor is a human donor in good health. Sequenced sample: cultured non-Tr1 T cells, either the whole culture or a sorted T cell fraction (not recorded which). J is TRBJ1-1 and V is TRBV13, with D maybe TRBD1 (6 bases). CDR3 coding DNA: TGTGCCAGCAGCTCGAACGGGGGGCGTCGGACTGAAGCTTTCTTT. This codes for CASSSNGGRRTEAFF.